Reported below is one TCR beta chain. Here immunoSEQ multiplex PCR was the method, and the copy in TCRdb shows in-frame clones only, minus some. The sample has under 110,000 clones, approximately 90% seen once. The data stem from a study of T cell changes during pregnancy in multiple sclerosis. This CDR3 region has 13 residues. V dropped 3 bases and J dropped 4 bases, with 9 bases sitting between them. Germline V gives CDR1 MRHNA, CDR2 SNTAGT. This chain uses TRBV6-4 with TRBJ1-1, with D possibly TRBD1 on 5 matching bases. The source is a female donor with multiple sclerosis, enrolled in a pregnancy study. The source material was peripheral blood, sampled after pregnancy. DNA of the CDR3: TGTGCCAGCAGTGAACAGGTCGCCACTGAAGCTTTCTTT. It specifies CASSEQVATEAFF.